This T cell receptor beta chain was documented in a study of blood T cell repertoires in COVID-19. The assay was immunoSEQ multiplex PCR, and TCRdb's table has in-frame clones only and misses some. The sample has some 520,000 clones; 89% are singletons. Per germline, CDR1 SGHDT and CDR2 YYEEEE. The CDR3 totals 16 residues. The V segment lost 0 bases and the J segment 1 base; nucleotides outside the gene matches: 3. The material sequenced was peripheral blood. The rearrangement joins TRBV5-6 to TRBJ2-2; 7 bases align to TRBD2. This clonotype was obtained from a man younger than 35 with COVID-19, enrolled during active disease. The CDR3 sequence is CASSLVGEGNTGELFF. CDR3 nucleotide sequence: TGTGCCAGCAGCTTGGTTGGGGAGGGGAACACCGGGGAGCTGTTTTTT.